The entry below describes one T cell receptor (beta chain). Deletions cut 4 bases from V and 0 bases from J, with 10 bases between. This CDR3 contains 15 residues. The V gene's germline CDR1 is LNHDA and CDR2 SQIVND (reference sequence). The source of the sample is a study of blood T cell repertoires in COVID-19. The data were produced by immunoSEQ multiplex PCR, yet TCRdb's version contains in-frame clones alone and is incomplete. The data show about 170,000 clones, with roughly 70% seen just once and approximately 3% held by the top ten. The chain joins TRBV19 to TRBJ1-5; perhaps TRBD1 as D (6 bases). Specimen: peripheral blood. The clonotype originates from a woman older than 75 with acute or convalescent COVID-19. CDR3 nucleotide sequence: TGTGCCAGTAGTAAATGGACAGATAGCAATCAGCCCCAGCATTTT. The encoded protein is CASSKWTDSNQPQHF. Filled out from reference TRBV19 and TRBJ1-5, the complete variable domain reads DGGITQSPKYLFRKEGQNVTLSCEQNLNHDAMYWYRQDPGQGLRLIYYSQIVNDFQKGDIAEGYSVSREKKESFPLTVTSAQKNPTAFYLCASSKWTDSNQPQHFGDGTRLSIL.